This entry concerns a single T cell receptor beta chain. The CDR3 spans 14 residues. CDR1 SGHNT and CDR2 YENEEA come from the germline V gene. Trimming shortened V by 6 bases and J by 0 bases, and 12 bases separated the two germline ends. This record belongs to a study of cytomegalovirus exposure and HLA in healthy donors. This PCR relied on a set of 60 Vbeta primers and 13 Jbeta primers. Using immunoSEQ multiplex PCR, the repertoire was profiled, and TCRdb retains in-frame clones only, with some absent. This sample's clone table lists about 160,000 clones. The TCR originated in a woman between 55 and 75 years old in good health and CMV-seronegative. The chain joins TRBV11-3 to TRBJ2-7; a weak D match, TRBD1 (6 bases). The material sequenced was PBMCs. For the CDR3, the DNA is TGTGCCAGCAGTCCGACGGGACACTCCTACGAGCAGTACTTC. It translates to CASSPTGHSYEQYF.